The T cell receptor beta chain described here comes from a study of spatial heterogeneity in lung cancer. Study summary: Averaged across combinations, each unique TCR and UMI pairing appeared more than ten times in raw reads, which were uncorrected.

This CDR3 has 17 residues. The time point: sample taken at primary tumor resection. Material for sequencing was whole RNA from tumor, nontumor lung or frozen PBMC, left unsorted. Every molecule of TCR cDNA had its own unique molecular identifier. MiXCR, applied by TCRdb to the 5' RACE reads, yields one record per CDR3 protein. The sample has tens of thousands of distinct CDR3 sequences, roughly 7% seen once. There are a few counts of this clonotype. This chain uses TRBV21-1 with TRBJ2-3; the table's D gene call, TRBD1, was not cross checked with the DNA. TRBV21-1 represents a pseudogene. This receptor was obtained from a female donor with early-stage non-small cell lung cancer. The starting material was PBMCs, obtained at surgery. The CDR3 loop is CASSKERDREGTDTQYF. The DNA of the CDR3 is TGTGCCAGCAGCAAAGAGAGGGACAGGGAAGGCACAGATACGCAGTATTTT.